A selection of T cell receptor beta chains follows, all from one sample in a study of long-term antiretroviral therapy in people with HIV. This table comes from immunoSEQ multiplex PCR, and its TCRdb copy is limited to in-frame clones, with some not included. The sample gives around 30,000 clones, about 93% of which show up once; approximately 6.4% is in the top ten. The sample consisted of unsorted PBMCs, taken roughly 6.3 years after starting antiretroviral therapy. The receptors were gathered from a woman aged 40 to 50 with HIV. Each CDR3 is given with its conserved first and last residue. A D gene is named only where the DNA matches it firmly. The size field is filled for only some rows; it gives once, few, many or a size class.

CDR3aa: CASSTLTGSTDTQYF
CDR3nt: TGCGCCAGCAGCACCTTGACAGGGAGCACAGATACGCAGTATTTT
j_gene: TRBJ2-3
d_gene: TRBD1
abundance: NA
v_gene: TRBV5-1

CDR3aa: CASSLGPGTGDIQHHEQYF
CDR3nt: TGTGCCAGCAGCTTAGGACCCGGGACAGGGGACATACAACACCACGAGCAGTACTTC
j_gene: TRBJ2-7
d_gene: TRBD1
abundance: NA
v_gene: TRBV11-3

CDR3aa: CASSLGQGGTNEKLFF
CDR3nt: TGCGCCAGCAGCTTGGGGCAGGGTGGGACTAATGAAAAACTGTTTTTT
j_gene: TRBJ1-4
d_gene: NA
abundance: NA
v_gene: TRBV5-1

CDR3aa: CASSQVQRIGTEAFF
CDR3nt: TGCGCCAGCAGCCAAGTACAGAGGATTGGCACTGAAGCTTTCTTT
j_gene: TRBJ1-1
d_gene: NA
abundance: NA
v_gene: TRBV4-1

CDR3aa: CASSQDRQVGQPQHF
CDR3nt: TGTGCCAGCAGCCAAGATCGACAGGTGGGTCAGCCCCAGCATTTT
j_gene: TRBJ1-5
d_gene: NA
abundance: NA
v_gene: TRBV4-2

CDR3aa: CASSLGQSSYTEAFF
CDR3nt: TGTGCCAGCAGCTTAGGACAGTCCTCATACACTGAAGCTTTCTTT
j_gene: TRBJ1-1
d_gene: NA
abundance: NA
v_gene: TRBV7-2

CDR3aa: CASSNRDRGNYGYTF
CDR3nt: TGTGCCAGCAGCAACCGGGACAGGGGGAACTATGGCTACACCTTC
j_gene: TRBJ1-2
d_gene: TRBD1
abundance: once
v_gene: TRBV6-6

CDR3aa: CASSYERNSPLHF
CDR3nt: TGTGCCAGCAGTTACGAAAGAAATTCACCCCTCCACTTT
j_gene: TRBJ1-6
d_gene: NA
abundance: NA
v_gene: TRBV6-5

CDR3aa: CASSSLTTLLPYEQYF
CDR3nt: TGTGCCAGCAGTTCCCTCACGACACTCCTACCGTACGAGCAGTACTTC
j_gene: TRBJ2-7
d_gene: NA
abundance: NA
v_gene: TRBV27

CDR3aa: CASSLEGANTEAFF
CDR3nt: TGCGCCAGCAGCTTGGAAGGGGCGAACACTGAAGCTTTCTTT
j_gene: TRBJ1-1
d_gene: NA
abundance: NA
v_gene: TRBV5-1

CDR3aa: CASSQPTLARASTDTQYF
CDR3nt: TGTGCCAGCAGCCAACCGACATTAGCACGTGCTAGCACAGATACGCAGTATTTT
j_gene: TRBJ2-3
d_gene: NA
abundance: NA
v_gene: TRBV16

CDR3aa: CASSLEPGTPRSYGYTF
CDR3nt: TGTGCCAGCAGCTTAGAACCAGGAACCCCGAGGAGCTATGGCTACACCTTC
j_gene: TRBJ1-2
d_gene: NA
abundance: NA
v_gene: TRBV11-2

CDR3aa: CASSGDTYNEKLFF
CDR3nt: TGCGCCAGCAGCGGAGACACCTATAATGAAAAACTGTTTTTT
j_gene: TRBJ1-4
d_gene: NA
abundance: NA
v_gene: TRBV5-1

CDR3aa: CASSYSGGGADTQYF
CDR3nt: TGTGCCAGCAGTTACTCGGGCGGTGGCGCAGATACGCAGTATTTT
j_gene: TRBJ2-3
d_gene: NA
abundance: NA
v_gene: TRBV6-5

CDR3aa: CASSLRGDGTDTQYF
CDR3nt: TGTGCCAGCAGCTTGAGGGGGGACGGCACAGATACGCAGTATTTT
j_gene: TRBJ2-3
d_gene: NA
abundance: NA
v_gene: TRBV11-3

CDR3aa: CASSDTYNEQFF
CDR3nt: TGTGCCAGCAGTGACACTTACAATGAGCAGTTCTTC
j_gene: TRBJ2-1
d_gene: NA
abundance: NA
v_gene: TRBV6-1

CDR3aa: CASSLLGGNEAFF
CDR3nt: TGTGCCAGCAGCTTATTGGGAGGGAATGAAGCTTTCTTT
j_gene: TRBJ1-1
d_gene: NA
abundance: NA
v_gene: TRBV11-3

CDR3aa: CASSFRSSGGDNDNEQFF
CDR3nt: TGTGCCAGCAGTTTCAGGTCTAGCGGGGGAGATAACGACAATGAGCAGTTCTTC
j_gene: TRBJ2-1
d_gene: TRBD2
abundance: NA
v_gene: TRBV28

CDR3aa: CASSLENRDTEAFF
CDR3nt: TGTGCCAGCTCTCTCGAGAACAGGGACACTGAAGCTTTCTTT
j_gene: TRBJ1-1
d_gene: NA
abundance: NA
v_gene: TRBV18

CDR3aa: CASSVGPEGSPYNEQFF
CDR3nt: TGTGCCAGCAGCGTAGGGCCAGAGGGAAGCCCCTACAATGAGCAGTTCTTC
j_gene: TRBJ2-1
d_gene: NA
abundance: NA
v_gene: TRBV9

CDR3aa: CSASRGTEAFF
CDR3nt: TGCAGTGCTAGTAGGGGGACTGAAGCTTTCTTT
j_gene: TRBJ1-1
d_gene: NA
abundance: once
v_gene: TRBV20-1

CDR3aa: CASRVGGVFISTDTQYF
CDR3nt: TGTGCCAGCAGGGTCGGGGGAGTCTTTATTAGCACAGATACGCAGTATTTT
j_gene: TRBJ2-3
d_gene: NA
abundance: once
v_gene: TRBV27

CDR3aa: CASSLGTHLEENSPLHF
CDR3nt: TGTGCCAGCAGCTTAGGGACTCACCTTGAGGAAAATTCACCCCTCCACTTT
j_gene: TRBJ1-6
d_gene: NA
abundance: few
v_gene: TRBV7-9

CDR3aa: CASSLQGDTEAFF
CDR3nt: TGCGCCAGCAGCCTGCAGGGGGACACTGAAGCTTTCTTT
j_gene: TRBJ1-1
d_gene: TRBD1
abundance: NA
v_gene: TRBV5-1

CDR3aa: CASSLDFKIGEQYF
CDR3nt: TGTGCCAGCAGCTTGGACTTTAAGATTGGCGAGCAGTACTTC
j_gene: TRBJ2-7
d_gene: NA
abundance: NA
v_gene: TRBV5-4

CDR3aa: CASSVGNRGTYGYTF
CDR3nt: TGTGCCAGCAGCGTAGGCAACAGGGGGACTTATGGCTACACCTTC
j_gene: TRBJ1-2
d_gene: TRBD1
abundance: NA
v_gene: TRBV9

CDR3aa: CASTGADTDTQYF
CDR3nt: TGTGCCAGCACGGGGGCCGACACAGATACGCAGTATTTT
j_gene: TRBJ2-3
d_gene: NA
abundance: NA
v_gene: TRBV27

CDR3aa: CAISQGTGLTRGYTF
CDR3nt: TGTGCCATCAGTCAGGGCACAGGGCTTACGAGGGGCTACACCTTC
j_gene: TRBJ1-2
d_gene: NA
abundance: NA
v_gene: TRBV10-3

CDR3aa: CASSYHSRFDRTATNEKLFF
CDR3nt: TGCGCCAGCAGCTACCATAGCCGCTTCGACAGGACCGCAACTAATGAAAAACTGTTTTTT
j_gene: TRBJ1-4
d_gene: NA
abundance: NA
v_gene: TRBV5-1

CDR3aa: CASSLFAGGVANTGELFF
CDR3nt: TGTGCCAGCAGTTTATTTGCGGGGGGGGTCGCGAACACCGGGGAGCTGTTTTTT
j_gene: TRBJ2-2
d_gene: TRBD2
abundance: NA
v_gene: TRBV27

CDR3aa: CATSRGAGQGLYEQYF
CDR3nt: TGTGCCACCAGCAGGGGGGCGGGACAGGGCCTCTACGAGCAGTACTTC
j_gene: TRBJ2-7
d_gene: TRBD1
abundance: NA
v_gene: TRBV15

CDR3aa: CAWSDQGDYGYTF
CDR3nt: TGTGCCTGGAGTGACCAGGGGGACTATGGCTACACCTTC
j_gene: TRBJ1-2
d_gene: TRBD1
abundance: once
v_gene: TRBV30

CDR3aa: CASSLGETQYF
CDR3nt: TGTGCCAGCAGCTTAGGAGAGACCCAGTACTTC
j_gene: TRBJ2-5
d_gene: NA
abundance: NA
v_gene: TRBV11-2

CDR3aa: CASRVDRGPGNTIYF
CDR3nt: TGTGCCAGCAGAGTGGACAGGGGGCCTGGAAACACCATATATTTT
j_gene: TRBJ1-3
d_gene: TRBD1
abundance: NA
v_gene: TRBV6-5

CDR3aa: CASSEEWNPGWDEQYF
CDR3nt: TGTGCCAGCAGTGAAGAATGGAACCCAGGGTGGGACGAGCAGTACTTC
j_gene: TRBJ2-7
d_gene: NA
abundance: NA
v_gene: TRBV6-1

CDR3aa: CASSRTLGTGRLTGELFF
CDR3nt: TGTGCCAGTAGTAGGACCCTCGGGACAGGACGACTCACCGGGGAGCTGTTTTTT
j_gene: TRBJ2-2
d_gene: TRBD1
abundance: NA
v_gene: TRBV19

CDR3aa: CATGRGGNTEAFF
CDR3nt: TGTGCCACCGGCAGGGGGGGGAACACTGAAGCTTTCTTT
j_gene: TRBJ1-1
d_gene: TRBD1
abundance: NA
v_gene: TRBV15

CDR3aa: CASSFGDSQETQYF
CDR3nt: TGTGCCAGCAGTTTTGGGGATTCCCAAGAGACCCAGTACTTC
j_gene: TRBJ2-5
d_gene: NA
abundance: NA
v_gene: TRBV5-4

CDR3aa: CAIGSASGDYNEQFF
CDR3nt: TGTGCCATCGGGTCGGCTAGCGGGGATTACAATGAGCAGTTCTTC
j_gene: TRBJ2-1
d_gene: TRBD2
abundance: NA
v_gene: TRBV10-3

CDR3aa: CASSLAPVGLGEKLFF
CDR3nt: TGCGCCAGCAGCTTGGCCCCCGTTGGGCTCGGGGAAAAACTGTTTTTT
j_gene: TRBJ1-4
d_gene: NA
abundance: NA
v_gene: TRBV5-1

CDR3aa: CAWVGQINTEAFF
CDR3nt: TGTGCCTGGGTGGGACAGATCAACACTGAAGCTTTCTTT
j_gene: TRBJ1-1
d_gene: TRBD1
abundance: NA
v_gene: TRBV30

CDR3aa: CSVSGGNQPQHF
CDR3nt: TGCAGCGTTAGTGGCGGAAATCAGCCCCAGCATTTT
j_gene: TRBJ1-5
d_gene: NA
abundance: NA
v_gene: TRBV29-1

CDR3aa: CASSRTPNEKLFF
CDR3nt: TGTGCCAGCAGCCGGACACCTAATGAAAAACTGTTTTTT
j_gene: TRBJ1-4
d_gene: NA
abundance: NA
v_gene: TRBV5-4

CDR3aa: CASSLSLAGEGEQFF
CDR3nt: TGCGCCAGCAGCTTGAGTCTAGCGGGGGAGGGGGAGCAGTTCTTC
j_gene: TRBJ2-1
d_gene: TRBD2
abundance: NA
v_gene: TRBV5-1

CDR3aa: CSVEGQGSTEAFF
CDR3nt: TGCAGCGTTGAGGGACAGGGGAGCACTGAAGCTTTCTTT
j_gene: TRBJ1-1
d_gene: TRBD1
abundance: NA
v_gene: TRBV29-1

CDR3aa: CASSLSATNEKLFF
CDR3nt: TGTGCCAGCAGCTTGAGCGCAACTAATGAAAAACTGTTTTTT
j_gene: TRBJ1-4
d_gene: NA
abundance: NA
v_gene: TRBV7-6

CDR3aa: CASSIVNQETQYF
CDR3nt: TGTGCCAGTAGTATAGTCAATCAAGAGACCCAGTACTTC
j_gene: TRBJ2-5
d_gene: NA
abundance: NA
v_gene: TRBV19

CDR3aa: CASSLQGYGYTF
CDR3nt: TGTGCCAGCAGCTTACAGGGCTATGGCTACACCTTC
j_gene: TRBJ1-2
d_gene: NA
abundance: NA
v_gene: TRBV2

CDR3aa: CASNLDRGQRQYF
CDR3nt: TGTGCCAGCAACCTTGACAGGGGGCAGAGGCAGTACTTC
j_gene: TRBJ2-7
d_gene: TRBD1
abundance: NA
v_gene: TRBV2

CDR3aa: CASSRGTVGGKNTEAFF
CDR3nt: TGTGCCAGCTCACGGGGGACAGTCGGTGGGAAGAACACTGAAGCTTTCTTT
j_gene: TRBJ1-1
d_gene: TRBD1
abundance: once
v_gene: TRBV18

CDR3aa: CAWSLAGGSSPLHF
CDR3nt: TGTGCCTGGTCGTTGGCAGGGGGCAGTTCACCCCTCCACTTT
j_gene: TRBJ1-6
d_gene: TRBD1
abundance: NA
v_gene: TRBV30

CDR3aa: CASSTVGLSQPQHF
CDR3nt: TGTGCCAGTAGTACAGTAGGGCTAAGCCAGCCCCAGCATTTT
j_gene: TRBJ1-5
d_gene: NA
abundance: NA
v_gene: TRBV19

CDR3aa: CASSFSSGGADEQFF
CDR3nt: TGTGCCAGCAGCTTTTCTAGCGGGGGGGCCGATGAGCAGTTCTTC
j_gene: TRBJ2-1
d_gene: TRBD2
abundance: NA
v_gene: TRBV11-3

CDR3aa: CASSQAPGLAGGSRTGELFF
CDR3nt: TGCGCCAGCAGCCAAGCGCCGGGACTAGCGGGGGGGAGTAGGACCGGGGAGCTGTTTTTT
j_gene: TRBJ2-2
d_gene: TRBD2
abundance: NA
v_gene: TRBV4-1

CDR3aa: CASSPNDYEQYF
CDR3nt: TGTGCCAGCAGCCCAAACGACTACGAGCAGTACTTC
j_gene: TRBJ2-7
d_gene: NA
abundance: once
v_gene: TRBV7-9

CDR3aa: CASSIGERTEAFF
CDR3nt: TGTGCCAGTAGTATCGGGGAAAGAACTGAAGCTTTCTTT
j_gene: TRBJ1-1
d_gene: NA
abundance: NA
v_gene: TRBV19

CDR3aa: CATNPGSKAFF
CDR3nt: TGTGCTACCAACCCGGGGTCGAAAGCTTTCTTT
j_gene: TRBJ1-1
d_gene: NA
abundance: once
v_gene: TRBV2

CDR3aa: CASSAVGGQGGTEAFF
CDR3nt: TGTGCCAGCAGTGCTGTTGGGGGACAGGGGGGAACTGAAGCTTTCTTT
j_gene: TRBJ1-1
d_gene: TRBD1
abundance: NA
v_gene: TRBV2

CDR3aa: CASITEYNEQFF
CDR3nt: TGTGCCAGCATCACAGAGTACAATGAGCAGTTCTTC
j_gene: TRBJ2-1
d_gene: NA
abundance: NA
v_gene: TRBV6-5